This is a list of T cell receptor beta chains from one sample in a study of cytomegalovirus exposure and HLA in healthy donors. TCRdb keeps only in-frame clones here, not all; method: immunoSEQ multiplex PCR. This table has some 110,000 clones, around 70% appearing once. Sequencing used PBMCs. These receptors were taken from a boy aged 10-17 years in good health and CMV-seronegative. CDR3s include the opening cysteine and the closing phenylalanine or tryptophan.

TRBV7-3 | CASSLLGQGSGYTF
TRBV9 | CASSTGQLNEQYF
TRBV30 | CAWSINRAGNTIYF
TRBV5-1 | CASSTSGQGNQPQHF
TRBV12-2 | CASRLGVGGQGITNEKLFF
TRBV6-1 | CASSGRAVGTGELFF
TRBV2 | CASTGNTGELFF
TRBV21-1 | CASSKEGGSGGDTQYF
TRBV6-1 | CASSEELVGTSQFF
TRBV5-4 | CASSRYGDGLAGSGELFF
TRBV6-5 | CASRTKSEAGELFF
TRBV6-5 | CASTPLGGESPLHF
TRBV7-2 | CAGGQGGSYEQYF
TRBV4-3 | CASSQADRASSYEQYF
TRBV7-6 | CASSRGLNYEQYF
TRBV28 | CASKTRTGELFF
TRBV28 | CASTSNYEQYF
TRBV4-3 | CASSQDRTGGDGYTF
TRBV5-1 | CASSSDSNSPLHF
TRBV27 | CASSLRGEQYF
TRBV6-1 | CASSEYPSQGETQYF
TRBV9 | CASSPRGTSGRWEQYF
TRBV7-2 | CASSFRVSQPQHF
TRBV7-6 | CASSLGGGAINGELFF